These T cell receptor beta chains were read from a single sample in a study of blood T cells in healthy people across ages. A single record per CDR3 protein comes from TCRdb applying MiXCR to the 5' RACE reads. The data hold nearly 1 million distinct CDR3 sequences, with about 53% observed a single time. The specimen was blood. The origin of the receptors is a woman aged 55-70 years in good health. CDR3s include the opening cysteine and the closing phenylalanine or tryptophan. D genes are given only for firm matches. Clone size is shown for a subset of rows, as once, few, many or a class of expanded clone.

V	J	size	D	CDR3	DNA
TRBV6-5	TRBJ2-3	.	.	CASRRDSGTTQYF	TGTGCCAGCAGGAGGGACTCCGGAACTACGCAGTATTTT
TRBV7-6	TRBJ2-3	.	.	CASSPSGVTADTQYF	TGTGCCAGCAGCCCTTCTGGCGTCACGGCAGATACGCAGTATTTT
TRBV12-3/TRBV12-4	TRBJ2-3	few	TRBD1	CASSLGGGRGRILADTQYF	TGTGCCAGCAGTTTAGGGGGAGGCAGGGGGCGGATTTTGGCAGATACGCAGTATTTT
TRBV27	TRBJ1-5	.	.	CASTSWGGAGQPQHF	TGTGCCAGCACCTCCTGGGGGGGTGCGGGTCAGCCCCAGCATTTT
TRBV11-3	TRBJ2-1	once	.	CASSQGRADNNEQFF	TGTGCCAGCAGCCAGGGACGAGCGGACAACAATGAGCAGTTCTTC
TRBV7-3	TRBJ2-3	.	.	CAGTERRTDTQYF	TGTGCCGGCACTGAGCGTCGCACAGATACGCAGTATTTT
TRBV20-1	TRBJ2-4	few	TRBD1	CSARDRIRGLSVKNIQYF	TGCAGTGCTAGAGACCGAATCAGGGGGCTCTCCGTCAAAAACATTCAGTACTTC
TRBV18	TRBJ2-1	.	.	CASSPEAETQFF	TGTGCCAGCTCACCAGAGGCGGAGACCCAGTTCTTC
TRBV5-4	TRBJ2-3	.	.	CASTTRLSSTDTQYF	TGTGCCAGCACGACACGACTCTCTAGCACAGATACGCAGTATTTT
TRBV7-8	TRBJ2-5	.	TRBD2	CASSQTGTSKETQYF	TGTGCCAGCAGCCAAACTGGGACTAGTAAAGAGACCCAGTACTTC
TRBV29-1	TRBJ2-1	.	.	CNGVGANEQFF	TGCAACGGCGTAGGGGCCAATGAGCAGTTCTTC
TRBV7-2	TRBJ2-7	many	TRBD1	CASCRDSFSYEQYF	TGTGCCAGCTGTAGGGACAGCTTCTCCTACGAGCAGTACTTC
TRBV7-9	TRBJ1-2	few	.	CASSKPGLDGYTF	TGTGCCAGCAGCAAGCCAGGGTTAGATGGCTACACCTTC
TRBV7-2	TRBJ2-3	.	TRBD1	CANRTTGGINTQYF	TGTGCCAACAGAACGACAGGGGGCATAAATACGCAGTATTTT
TRBV7-2	TRBJ2-3	few	.	CASSTGQLGTDTQYF	TGTGCCAGCAGTACCGGACAGCTGGGCACAGATACGCAGTATTTT
TRBV5-1	TRBJ2-3	many	TRBD2	CASSSLAGETDTQYF	TGTGCCAGCAGCTCACTAGCGGGAGAAACAGATACGCAGTATTTT
TRBV20-1	TRBJ1-2	.	.	CSARVSGHYGYTF	TGCAGTGCTAGGGTTAGCGGACACTATGGCTACACCTTC
TRBV29-1	TRBJ1-2	few	.	CSVEGIEGYTF	TGCAGCGTTGAGGGGATCGAGGGCTACACCTTC
TRBV20-1	TRBJ2-3	.	TRBD2	CSAIIPSGPGTDTQYF	TGCAGTGCTATAATTCCTAGCGGGCCAGGCACAGATACGCAGTATTTT
TRBV7-2	TRBJ2-4	.	TRBD2	CASRGGGRHGGDIQYF	TGTGCCAGCAGGGGGGGGGGTCGGCACGGAGGGGACATTCAGTACTTC
TRBV6-1	TRBJ2-2	.	TRBD1	CASSDRAGELFF	TGTGCCAGCAGCGACAGGGCCGGGGAGCTGTTTTTT
TRBV7-3	TRBJ2-5	.	TRBD2	CASSFLAGTQETQYF	TGTGCCAGCAGCTTCCTAGCGGGTACACAAGAGACCCAGTACTTC
TRBV14	TRBJ1-2	.	TRBD1	CASSLHRGRGYTF	TGTGCCAGCAGCCTCCACAGGGGCAGGGGCTACACCTTC
TRBV20-1	TRBJ2-7	.	TRBD1	CSAAGQGVYEQYF	TGCAGTGCCGCGGGACAGGGTGTCTACGAGCAGTACTTC
TRBV5-1	TRBJ2-1	few	TRBD2	CASRPPVASGYNEQFF	TGCGCCAGCAGGCCCCCCGTCGCTAGCGGCTACAATGAGCAGTTCTTC
TRBV29-1	TRBJ2-3	.	TRBD1	CSVSQGLTDTQYF	TGCAGCGTATCACAGGGGCTCACAGATACGCAGTATTTT
TRBV27	TRBJ2-7	.	.	CASSLFPSASYEQYF	TGTGCCAGCAGTTTATTCCCATCGGCATCGTACGAGCAGTACTTC